The 17 T cell receptor beta chains given below trace back to one sample, sequenced in a study of CD8+ T cells in alopecia areata. Sequencing relied on a cDNA template that was reverse transcribed from extracted RNA. Sequenced by immunoSEQ multiplex PCR; TCRdb stores in-frame clones only, minus some. The sample lists a few hundred thousand clones, under 70% occurring once. The treatment: oral pan-JAK inhibitor, 5-10 mg twice daily. The sample was CD4+ T cells sorted from blood, taken at week 44, from a patient treated with tofacitinib. These receptors were obtained from a human donor with alopecia areata.

This clone has more than one count but fewer than ten. The chain joins TRBV11-1 to TRBJ2-1, with D perhaps matching TRBD2 (6 bases). The CDR3 is 11 amino acids. Germline CDR1 is SGHAT and CDR2 is FQDESV (reference sequence). V was trimmed by 3 bases and J by 9 bases, leaving 6 bases between them. The CDR3 region is CASSFGSEQFF. Written as DNA, the CDR3 is TGTGCCAGCAGCTTCGGGAGTGAGCAGTTCTTC.

CDR3 bases: TGTGCCAGCAGTGATCGGGATCCGCAGTATTTT. As protein: CASSDRDPQYF. The chain recombines TRBV25-1 with TRBJ2-3, with a possible D match to TRBD2 (5 bases). This CDR3 spans 11 amino acids. Germline CDR1 and CDR2: MGHDK and SYGVNS. Deletions cut 3 bases from V and 10 bases from J, with 8 bases between.

The chain links TRBV30 to TRBJ1-2; D ambiguous. Germline values: CDR1 GTSNPN, CDR2 SVGIG (reference sequence). V dropped 3 bases and J dropped 4 bases, with 12 bases sitting between them. The CDR3 contains 13 residues. The CDR3: CAWSLKGPYGYTF. The DNA of the CDR3 is TGTGCCTGGAGCCTGAAAGGACCCTATGGCTACACCTTC.

The chain uses TRBV6-1 and TRBJ1-1; perhaps TRBD1 as D (5 bases). Deletions cut 6 bases from V and 0 bases from J, with 14 bases between. There are 15 residues in the CDR3. Germline lookup yields CDR1 MNHNS and CDR2 SASEGT. The CDR3 spells CASSRPGGLNTEAFF. The CDR3 coding sequence is TGTGCCAGCAGCCGTCCGGGGGGGTTGAACACTGAAGCTTTCTTT.

This chain uses TRBV29-1 with TRBJ2-3; D ambiguous. This CDR3 spans 10 amino acids. The germline V gene has CDR1 SQVTM and CDR2 ANQGSEA. V gave up 6 bases and J gave up 1 base, with 2 bases separating them. The CDR3 region has the DNA TGCAGCGTCCGCACAGATACGCAGTATTTT. This encodes CSVRTDTQYF.

This clone was recorded many times. The V gene is TRBV29-1, the J gene TRBJ2-7; 7 bases map to TRBD2. Trimming at V came to 1 base and at J to 4 bases, leaving 7 bases not matched to a gene. From germline, CDR1 is SQVTM and CDR2 ANQGSEA. CDR3 length: 14 residues. CDR3 sequence (DNA): TGCAGCGTTGAAGTCATCGGGAGGCGGTACGAGCAGTACTTC. Amino acid sequence: CSVEVIGRRYEQYF.

CDR3 DNA: TGCAGCGTTAAATCAGGATTCACTGAAGCTTTCTTT. Protein: CSVKSGFTEAFF. This chain joins TRBV29-1 and TRBJ1-1, with no clear D. This CDR3 comprises 12 residues. With 5 bases removed from V and 4 bases from J, the gap between germline ends came to 11 bases. The V gene's germline CDR1 is SQVTM and CDR2 ANQGSEA.

The chain carries TRBV7-9 and TRBJ1-2, with 7 bases lining up with TRBD1. Germline V CDR1 and CDR2: SEHNR, FQNEAQ (reference sequence). This CDR3 contains 16 residues. Trimming removed 5 bases from V and 4 bases from J; junction bases left unmatched: 13. The CDR3 nucleotides are TGTGCCAGCAGCACCCTCGACAGGGAAATTTCCTATGGCTACACCTTC. This encodes CASSTLDREISYGYTF.

CDR3 sequence: CASSPWAPRGIDTGELFF. The CDR3 region has the DNA TGCGCCAGCAGCCCGTGGGCCCCGCGGGGGATTGACACCGGGGAGCTGTTTTTT. The chain joins TRBV4-3 to TRBJ2-2; 7 bases are shared with TRBD2. The CDR3 runs to 18 residues. V dropped 4 bases and J dropped 3; count of bases not matched to a gene: 14. Germline lookup yields CDR1 LGHNA and CDR2 YSLEER.

The table lists this clone with a count of one. This sequence joins TRBV5-1 and TRBJ2-5; 7 nucleotides agree with TRBD1. This CDR3 has 13 residues. In germline, CDR1 is SGHRS, CDR2 YFSETQ. V was clipped by 2 bases and J by 5 bases; unmatched bases: 3. The chain's CDR3 is CASSLGGDETQYF. CDR3 in DNA: TGCGCCAGCAGCTTAGGGGGCGATGAGACCCAGTACTTC.

This clone was counted between two and nine times. V usage is TRBV29-1 and J usage is TRBJ1-2, with a possible D match to TRBD1 (5 bases). Trimming cost V 4 bases and J 6 bases, with 6 bases left between them. The CDR3 sequence is 10 residues long. CDR1 is SQVTM and CDR2 is ANQGSEA in the germline V gene. CDR3 nucleotide sequence: TGCAGCGTTGCAGGGAATGGCTACACCTTC. Its translation is CSVAGNGYTF.

This clone has more than one count but fewer than ten. The chain joins TRBV25-1 to TRBJ2-5; no reliable D call. The CDR3 consists of 14 residues. CDR1 and CDR2 from the germline V gene are MGHDK and SYGVNS. Trimming took off 1 base at V and 2 bases at J, with 8 bases between the two ends. The CDR3 spells CASSESTVQETQYF. The CDR3 coding sequence is TGTGCCAGCAGTGAATCGACGGTTCAAGAGACCCAGTACTTC.

This clone has just a few counts. The gene calls are TRBV7-2 and TRBJ2-6, with unresolved D. Between the trimmed V and J ends, which lost 9 bases and 0 bases, there was a span of 6 bases. Germline CDR1 is SGHTA and CDR2 is FQGNSA. This CDR3 contains 13 residues. The CDR3 region has the DNA TGTGCCAGTTCAGGCTCTGGGGCCAACGTCCTGACTTTC. Encoded protein: CASSGSGANVLTF.

The chain links TRBV25-1 to TRBJ1-5; the D is unclear. CDR1 and CDR2 (germline): MGHDK, SYGVNS. The germline V and J ends were trimmed by 1 base and 12 bases, with 13 bases remaining between them. The CDR3 contains 13 residues. CDR3 loop: CASSESNDGRQHF. The CDR3 bases are TGTGCCAGCAGTGAATCTAATGACGGCCGCCAGCATTTT.

J is TRBJ1-2 and V is TRBV5-1; unclear D gene. The CDR3 length is 15 residues. CDR1 and CDR2 (germline): SGHRS, YFSETQ. The V gene lost 0 bases and the J gene lost 0 bases, with 9 bases spanning the gap. As DNA, the CDR3 is TGCGCCAGCAGCTTGGCGTCAGCAGCTAACTATGGCTACACCTTC. It encodes CASSLASAANYGYTF.

J is TRBJ1-2 and V is TRBV29-1; 8 bases align to TRBD1. Germline V lookup: CDR1 SQVTM, CDR2 ANQGSEA. The CDR3 consists of 16 residues. The V gene end was trimmed by 3 bases and the J gene end by 4 bases; junction bases not matched to a gene: 13. CDR3 region: CSVDPVEQGAGYGYTF. CDR3 DNA sequence: TGCAGCGTTGACCCGGTTGAGCAGGGGGCGGGCTATGGCTACACCTTC.

The chain couples TRBV5-1 to TRBJ2-1; 11 bases agree with TRBD1. From germline, CDR1 is SGHRS and CDR2 YFSETQ. The J segment lost 6 bases and the V segment lost 3 bases, leaving 8 bases of the junction unmatched. The CDR3 has 16 amino acids. In DNA, the CDR3 is TGCGCCAGCAGCTCCCTCCGGGACAGGGGGGCCAATGAGCAGTTCTTC. Translating it yields CASSSLRDRGANEQFF. The entire variable domain, with the rest obtained from reference TRBV5-1 and TRBJ2-1, is as follows: KAGVTQTPRYLIKTRGQQVTLSCSPISGHRSVSWYQQTPGQGLQFLFEYFSETQRNKGNFPGRFSGRQFSNSRSEMNVSTLELGDSALYLCASSSLRDRGANEQFFGPGTRLTVL.